This paragraph covers one T cell receptor (beta chain) sequence. This clone was counted once. Its recognized antigen is unknown. No base-level quality is on record; no much larger clone is a single base apart. This record belongs to a study of graft-versus-host responses after intestinal transplantation (TCRdb year 2021). Regarding the complete study: The transplants that recipients received were multivisceral, liver-intestinal, or isolated intestinal. Every recipient was given anti-thymocyte globulin induction, then maintenance tacrolimus and steroids for 2 to 4 years. After intestinal transplantation, graft-versus-host and host-versus-graft alloreactive T cell clones in the graft, circulation and bone marrow were tracked using bulk TCR-beta CDR3 sequencing. To identify alloreactive clones, pre-transplant mixed lymphocyte reaction products were sequenced and then compared with unstimulated pre-transplant donor and recipient T cells. The cohort enrolled 20 to 25 intestinal transplant recipients, one of whom was a retransplant, and a few patients without pretransplant specimens were excluded. A peak of at least 4% donor T cells among recipient peripheral blood mononuclear cells was the definition used for donor T cell macrochimerism. Instead of going to the commercial service, samples from a few later patients were sequenced in-house on an Illumina MiSeq and processed with MiXCR. Study-level results and caveats: In the allografts of patients with donor T cell macrochimerism, GvH to HvG T cell clonal ratios were high. The relatively low number and heterogeneity of intestinal transplant patients limited the conclusions. GvH clones were detected in recipient bone marrow, and some appeared earlier in ileal mucosa or blood, consistent with an intestinal mucosal origin. Peak levels of circulating GvH clones were associated with declines in HvG clones early after transplant.

The germline V gene (reference sequence) gives CDR1 as SGHNT and CDR2 as YYREEE. V and J lose 1 base and 5 bases, and a span of 6 bases separates them. From the cysteine up to the phenylalanine, the CDR3 has a length of 13 residues. The DNA shown is the 39-base CDR3, in frame from base 1. Library preparation employed the immunoSEQ multiplex PCR assay. In most patients, genomic DNA was isolated using the Qiagen DNeasy Blood and Tissue Kit and sent frozen to Adaptive Biotechnologies for TCR sequencing. For most patients, high-throughput TCR-beta CDR3 sequencing of genomic DNA was performed by Adaptive Biotechnologies. On the authors' methods: Adaptive's ImmunoSEQ software supplied the TCR sequencing data for about 18 patients, while MiXCR and VDJtools were used to process three other patients. CD4 versus CD8 sorting errors were corrected by removing sequences found in both subsets at a frequency ratio below 5:1. CDR3 nucleotide sequences shared between donor and recipient were removed because the origin of such sequences could not be assigned. At least 2-fold expansion over unstimulated cells and a minimum CFSE-low frequency of 0.002% (template counts) or 0.001% (read counts) were required for clones to be classified as alloreactive. Mappable clones were those detected in sequenced pre-transplant spleen, lymph node, or MLR CFSE-low populations of the donor or recipient. Cumulative frequency of alloreactive clones was calculated as a percentage of all sequences weighted by copy number. TCRdb took this table from immuneACCESS and kept in-frame rearrangements with V and J called. Such tables lack part of the clones; where checked against another copy, unresolved V genes explain under half of the gap, and the rest is unexplained. The V and J calls and clone size come from that table; D and trimming were worked out from the DNA. The sample table contains about 86,000 clones; only one count was recorded for roughly 80% of them. The ten largest clonotypes hold roughly 17% of the sample.

Taken with the paper, the label for time point translates to: cells obtained before transplantation from donor or recipient. CD3+CD4+ and CD3+CD8+ populations were FACS-sorted from unstimulated pre-transplant donor and recipient cells taken from spleen or lymph nodes. The clonotype comes from a human donor who received an intestinal transplant. The source material was unstimulated CD8+ T cells sorted from spleen or lymph node cells, sampled before intestinal transplant. The sequence joins TRBV5-4 to TRBJ2-2; no D gene call is confident. The bases are TGTGCCAGCAGCTTGTCTGGGACCGGGGAGCTGTTTTTT. It specifies CASSLSGTGELFF.